Sequencing of this T cell receptor (beta chain) was carried out in a study of brain T cells in children with intractable seizures. The CDR3 is 12 amino acids. Germline lookup yields CDR1 SGHRS and CDR2 YFSETQ. Trimming stripped 4 bases from V and 9 bases from J, with 11 bases between. Pre-surgery treatment included at least one anti-epileptic drug. Some clones are missing from TCRdb's copy, which holds only in-frame ones; the method was immunoSEQ multiplex PCR. The table records around 100,000 clones, roughly 92% of them present only once. The chain uses TRBV5-1 and TRBJ2-1; either TRBD1 or TRBD2 may supply D (5 bases each). The sequence derives from a boy under three years old with hemimegalencephaly and intractable seizures. Material: peripheral blood, obtained at surgery. The CDR3 spells CASSRDDGEQFF. CDR3 nucleotide sequence: TGCGCCAGCAGCCGGGACGACGGTGAGCAGTTCTTC.